This T cell receptor (beta chain) was sequenced for a study of blood T cell repertoires in COVID-19. Sequencing was performed with immunoSEQ multiplex PCR; in TCRdb, only in-frame clones are kept and a portion is missing. The sample yields around 200,000 clones, about 80% seen once. The length of the CDR3 is 13 residues. Trimming shortened V by 8 bases and J by 4 bases, and 12 bases separated the two germline ends. Germline V gene data show CDR1 as LNHDA and CDR2 as SQIVND (reference sequence). Sequencing was carried out using peripheral blood. The chain has TRBV19 and TRBJ1-5; D is uncertain. This clonotype was obtained from a woman aged 40 to 50 with active or convalescent COVID-19. CDR3 sequence: CASSPTGNQPQHF. CDR3 bases: TGTGCCAGTTCCCCAACGGGTAATCAGCCCCAGCATTTT.